This T cell receptor (beta chain) appears in the sequencing data of a study of human T cells and chemical hapten exposure. The overall study: Yields of TCR per sample differed, chiefly owing to small differences in pooled library volume.

This clonotype was found a few times. TCRdb re-called the RACE reads with MiXCR, one entry per CDR3 protein. The sample records about 98,000 distinct CDR3 sequences, about a tenth being singletons. Stated time point: pre-sensitization, week 0. Described treatment: therapeutic diphenylcyclopropenone sensitization with weekly scalp DPC. This specimen was whole blood, taken in connection with sensitization to the hapten diphenylcyclopropenone (DPC). This TCR derives from a woman between 55 and 75 years old with alopecia areata. Some clones in this sample may be carry-over from other donors' samples.

The CDR3 is CASSLPPNYGYTF. CDR3 DNA: TGTGCCAGCAGCCTGCCCCCTAACTATGGCTACACCTTC. This chain uses TRBV7-8 with TRBJ1-2; unclear D gene. The CDR3 has 13 residues. The germline V and J ends were trimmed by 5 bases and 0 bases, with 7 bases remaining between them. Germline V gives CDR1 SGHVS, CDR2 FQNEAQ.